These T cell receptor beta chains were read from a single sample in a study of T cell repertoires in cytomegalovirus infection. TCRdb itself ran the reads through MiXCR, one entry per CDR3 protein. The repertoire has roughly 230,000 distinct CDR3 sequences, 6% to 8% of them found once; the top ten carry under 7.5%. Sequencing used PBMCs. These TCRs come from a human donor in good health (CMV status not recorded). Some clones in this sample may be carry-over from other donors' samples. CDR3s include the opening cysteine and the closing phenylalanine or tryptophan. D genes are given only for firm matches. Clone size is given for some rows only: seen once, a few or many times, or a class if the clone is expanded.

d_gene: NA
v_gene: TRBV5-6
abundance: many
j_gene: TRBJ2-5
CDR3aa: CASSWGGWRDQETQYF
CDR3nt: TGTGCCAGCAGCTGGGGGGGCTGGAGGGACCAAGAGACCCAGTACTTC

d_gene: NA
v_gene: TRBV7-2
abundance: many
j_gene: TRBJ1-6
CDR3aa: CASSQVNGNSPLHF
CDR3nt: TGTGCCAGCAGCCAGGTTAACGGTAATTCACCCCTCCACTTT

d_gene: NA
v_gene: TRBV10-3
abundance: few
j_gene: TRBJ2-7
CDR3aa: CAISESGTSYEQYF
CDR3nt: TGTGCCATCAGTGAGTCAGGGACGTCCTACGAGCAGTACTTC

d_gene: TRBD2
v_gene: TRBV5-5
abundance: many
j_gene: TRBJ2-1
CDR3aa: CASSPGASGGVPNEQFF
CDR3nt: TGTGCCAGCAGCCCCGGGGCTAGCGGGGGGGTCCCCAATGAGCAGTTCTTC

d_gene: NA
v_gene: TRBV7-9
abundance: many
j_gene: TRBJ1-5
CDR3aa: CASSSVTEGRGNQPQHF
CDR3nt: TGTGCCAGCAGCTCGGTTACAGAGGGGAGGGGGAATCAGCCCCAGCATTTT

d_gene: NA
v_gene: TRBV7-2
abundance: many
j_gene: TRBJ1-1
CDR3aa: CASSQTEEAFF
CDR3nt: TGTGCCAGCAGTCAGACAGAAGAAGCTTTCTTT

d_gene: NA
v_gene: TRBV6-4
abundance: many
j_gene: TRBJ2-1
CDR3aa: CASSADWYNEQFF
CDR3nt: TGTGCCAGCAGCGCCGACTGGTACAATGAGCAGTTCTTC

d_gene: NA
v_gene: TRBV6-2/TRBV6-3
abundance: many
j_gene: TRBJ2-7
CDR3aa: CASNRVGYEQYF
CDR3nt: TGTGCCAGCAACAGGGTTGGGTACGAGCAGTACTTC

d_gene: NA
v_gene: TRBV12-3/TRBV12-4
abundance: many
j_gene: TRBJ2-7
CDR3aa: CASRTGRSYEQYF
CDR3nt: TGTGCCAGCAGAACCGGACGGTCCTACGAGCAGTACTTC

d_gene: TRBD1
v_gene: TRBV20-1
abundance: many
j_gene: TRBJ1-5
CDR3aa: CSAHQGQDDQPQHF
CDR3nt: TGCAGTGCACATCAAGGACAGGACGATCAGCCCCAGCATTTT

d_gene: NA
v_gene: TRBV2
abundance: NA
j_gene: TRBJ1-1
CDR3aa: CASRRQAAEAFF
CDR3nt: TGTGCCAGCAGAAGACAGGCTGCTGAAGCTTTCTTT

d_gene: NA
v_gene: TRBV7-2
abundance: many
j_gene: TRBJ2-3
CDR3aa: CASSPRNYYPDTQYF
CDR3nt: TGTGCCAGCAGCCCAAGAAACTACTACCCAGATACGCAGTATTTT

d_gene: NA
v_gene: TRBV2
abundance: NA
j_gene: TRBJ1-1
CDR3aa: CASSEIGTGRGTEAFF
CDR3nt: TGTGCCAGCAGTGAAATCGGCACAGGGAGGGGCACTGAAGCTTTCTTT

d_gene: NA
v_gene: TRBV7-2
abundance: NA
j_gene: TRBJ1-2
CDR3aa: CASSPRVRGNTGYTF
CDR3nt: TGTGCCAGCAGCCCCCGGGTGAGAGGCAATACGGGCTACACCTTC

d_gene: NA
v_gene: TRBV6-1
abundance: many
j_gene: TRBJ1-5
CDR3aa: CASSAGAHPQPQHF
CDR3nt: TGTGCCAGCAGCGCAGGGGCCCACCCTCAGCCCCAGCATTTT

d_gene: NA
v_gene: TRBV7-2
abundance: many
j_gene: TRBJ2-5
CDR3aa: CASSPQRRLSETQYF
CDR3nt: TGTGCCAGCAGCCCTCAAAGGAGGCTTTCGGAGACCCAGTACTTC

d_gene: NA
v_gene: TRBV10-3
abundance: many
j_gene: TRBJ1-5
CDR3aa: CAISEGNQPQHF
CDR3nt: TGTGCCATCAGTGAGGGCAATCAGCCCCAGCATTTT

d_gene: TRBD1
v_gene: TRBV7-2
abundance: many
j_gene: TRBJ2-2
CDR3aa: CASSRQGRDGELFF
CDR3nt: TGTGCCAGCAGTCGACAGGGAAGGGACGGGGAGCTGTTTTTT

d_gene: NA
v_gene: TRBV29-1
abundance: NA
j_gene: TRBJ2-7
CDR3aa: CSVDGGSYEQYF
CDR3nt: TGCAGCGTCGACGGGGGCTCCTACGAGCAGTACTTC

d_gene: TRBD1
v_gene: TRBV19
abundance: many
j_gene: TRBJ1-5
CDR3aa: CASRGLTTGYGSNQPQHF
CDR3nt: TGTGCCAGTAGAGGGCTAACGACAGGGTACGGCAGCAATCAGCCCCAGCATTTT

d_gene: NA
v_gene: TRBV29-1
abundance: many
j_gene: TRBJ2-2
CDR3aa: CSASMGPLAGELFF
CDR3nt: TGCAGCGCCTCGATGGGGCCCCTCGCCGGGGAGCTGTTTTTT

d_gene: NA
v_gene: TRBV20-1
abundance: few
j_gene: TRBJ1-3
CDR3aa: CSARSERGGNTIYF
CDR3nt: TGCAGTGCTAGGTCTGAACGGGGCGGAAACACCATATATTTT

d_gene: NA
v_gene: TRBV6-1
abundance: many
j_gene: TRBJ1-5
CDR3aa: CASSKMESRPQHF
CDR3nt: TGTGCCAGCTCCAAGATGGAGTCTCGGCCCCAGCATTTT

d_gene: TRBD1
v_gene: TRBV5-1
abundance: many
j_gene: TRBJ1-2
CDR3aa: CASSFPDRDTYGYTF
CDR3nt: TGCGCCAGCAGCTTCCCGGACAGGGACACTTATGGCTACACCTTC

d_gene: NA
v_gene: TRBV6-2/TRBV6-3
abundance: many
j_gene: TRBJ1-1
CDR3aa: CASSYFRDRMNTEAFF
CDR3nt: TGTGCCAGCAGTTACTTCAGGGATCGGATGAACACTGAAGCTTTCTTT

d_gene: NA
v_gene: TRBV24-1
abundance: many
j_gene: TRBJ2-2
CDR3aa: CATSWTSSGELFF
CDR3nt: TGTGCCACCTCATGGACAAGCTCCGGGGAGCTGTTTTTT

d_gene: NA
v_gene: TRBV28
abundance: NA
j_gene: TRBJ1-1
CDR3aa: CASSFRSGQGKGAFF
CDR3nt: TGTGCCAGCAGTTTTAGGAGTGGGCAGGGTAAAGGAGCTTTCTTT

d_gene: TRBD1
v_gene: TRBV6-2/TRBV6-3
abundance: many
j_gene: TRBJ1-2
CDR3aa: CASSYPPGQGESGYTF
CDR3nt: TGTGCCAGCAGTTACCCCCCGGGACAGGGGGAGAGTGGCTACACCTTC

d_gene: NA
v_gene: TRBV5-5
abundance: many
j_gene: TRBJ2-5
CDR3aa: CASSFLVWEETQYF
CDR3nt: TGTGCCAGCAGCTTCCTAGTATGGGAAGAGACCCAGTACTTC

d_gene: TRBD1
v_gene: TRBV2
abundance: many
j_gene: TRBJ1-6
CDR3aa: CAGRTGGGDSPLHF
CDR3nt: TGTGCCGGCCGAACAGGGGGCGGGGATTCACCCCTCCACTTT

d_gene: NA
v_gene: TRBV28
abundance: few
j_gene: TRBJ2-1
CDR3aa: CASSPDSFLNEQFF
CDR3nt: TGTGCCAGCAGTCCAGACAGTTTTTTGAATGAGCAGTTCTTC

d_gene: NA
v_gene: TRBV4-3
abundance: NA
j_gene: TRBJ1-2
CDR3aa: CASSQEAGANLGYTF
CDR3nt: TGCGCCAGCAGCCAAGAGGCAGGGGCTAACCTTGGCTACACCTTC

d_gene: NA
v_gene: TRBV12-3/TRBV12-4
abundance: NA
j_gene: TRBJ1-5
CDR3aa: CASTRSNQPQHF
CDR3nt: TGTGCCAGCACCAGGAGCAATCAGCCCCAGCATTTT

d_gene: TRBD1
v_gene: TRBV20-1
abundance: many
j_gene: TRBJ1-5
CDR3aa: CSAAASTGDEPQHF
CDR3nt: TGCAGTGCCGCTGCGTCGACAGGGGATGAGCCCCAGCATTTT

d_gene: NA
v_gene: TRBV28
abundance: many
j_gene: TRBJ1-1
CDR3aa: CASSLNGPGEAFF
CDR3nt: TGTGCCAGCAGTCTGAACGGGCCAGGCGAAGCTTTCTTT

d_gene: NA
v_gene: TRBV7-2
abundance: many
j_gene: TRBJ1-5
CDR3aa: CASSLTPGIRGDQPQHF
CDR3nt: TGTGCCAGCAGCTTAACCCCAGGGATTCGAGGAGATCAGCCCCAGCATTTT

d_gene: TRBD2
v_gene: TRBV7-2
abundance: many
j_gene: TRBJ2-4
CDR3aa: CASSPTSGGLGAKNIQYF
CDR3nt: TGTGCCAGCAGCCCAACTAGCGGGGGTCTCGGAGCCAAAAACATTCAGTACTTC

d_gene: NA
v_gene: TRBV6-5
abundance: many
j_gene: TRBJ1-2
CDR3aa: CASRPTGVGGYTF
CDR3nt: TGTGCCAGCAGACCGACAGGAGTGGGCGGCTACACCTTC

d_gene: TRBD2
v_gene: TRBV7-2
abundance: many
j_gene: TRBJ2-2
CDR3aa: CASSRGGSNTGELFF
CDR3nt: TGTGCCAGCAGCCGCGGGGGGTCGAACACCGGGGAGCTGTTTTTT

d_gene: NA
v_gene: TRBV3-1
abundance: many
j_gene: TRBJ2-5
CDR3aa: CASSQAAGAETQYF
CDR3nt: TGTGCCAGCAGCCAAGCGGCAGGGGCCGAGACCCAGTACTTC

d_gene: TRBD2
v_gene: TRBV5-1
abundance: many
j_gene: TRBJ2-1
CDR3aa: CASSLVAGSNEQFF
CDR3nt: TGCGCCAGCAGCTTAGTAGCGGGGTCCAATGAGCAGTTCTTC

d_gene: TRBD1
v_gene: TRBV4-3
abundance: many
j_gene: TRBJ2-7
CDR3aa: CASSQARDRGYEQYF
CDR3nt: TGCGCCAGCAGCCAAGCCCGGGACAGGGGCTACGAGCAGTACTTC

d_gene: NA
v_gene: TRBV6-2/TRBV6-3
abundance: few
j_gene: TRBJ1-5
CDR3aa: CASRSNTGVEQPQHF
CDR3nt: TGTGCCAGCAGGTCCAACACAGGAGTAGAGCAGCCCCAGCATTTT

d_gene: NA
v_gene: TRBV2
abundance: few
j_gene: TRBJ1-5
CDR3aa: CASSDNRNQPQHF
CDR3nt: TGTGCCAGCAGTGATAATCGCAATCAGCCCCAGCATTTT

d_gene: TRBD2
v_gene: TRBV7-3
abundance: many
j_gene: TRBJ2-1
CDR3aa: CASSLTLGLAGAYNEQFF
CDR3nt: TGTGCCAGCAGCTTAACACTGGGACTAGCGGGGGCATACAATGAGCAGTTCTTC

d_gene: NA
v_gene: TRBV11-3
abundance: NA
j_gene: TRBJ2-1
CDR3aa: CASSQGRDEQFF
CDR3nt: TGTGCCAGCAGCCAGGGGCGAGATGAGCAGTTCTTC

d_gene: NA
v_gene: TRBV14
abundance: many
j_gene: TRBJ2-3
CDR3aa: CASSQVLRESTDTQYF
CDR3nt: TGTGCCAGCAGCCAAGTTCTGAGGGAAAGCACAGATACGCAGTATTTT

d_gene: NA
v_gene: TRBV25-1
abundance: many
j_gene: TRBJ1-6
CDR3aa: CASSEKGLESPLHF
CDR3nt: TGTGCCAGCAGTGAAAAGGGTCTGGAGTCACCCCTCCACTTT

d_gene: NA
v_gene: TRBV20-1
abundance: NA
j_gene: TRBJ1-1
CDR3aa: CSASLRTVNTEAFF
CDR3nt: TGCAGTGCTAGTTTGAGGACGGTGAACACTGAAGCTTTCTTT

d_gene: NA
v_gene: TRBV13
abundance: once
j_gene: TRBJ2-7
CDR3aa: CASRWGGGNYEQYF
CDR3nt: TGTGCCAGCAGGTGGGGGGGCGGAAACTACGAGCAGTACTTC

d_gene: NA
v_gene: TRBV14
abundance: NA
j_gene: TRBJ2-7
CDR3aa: CASSWSVTYEQYF
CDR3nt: TGTGCCAGCAGCTGGAGTGTGACCTACGAGCAGTACTTC

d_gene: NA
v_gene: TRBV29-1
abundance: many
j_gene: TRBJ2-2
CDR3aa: CSVGIGPNTGELFF
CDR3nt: TGCAGCGTGGGGATAGGACCTAACACCGGGGAGCTGTTTTTT

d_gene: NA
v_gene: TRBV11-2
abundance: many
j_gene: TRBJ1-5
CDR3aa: CASSSSWERVGGQPQHF
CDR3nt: TGTGCCAGCAGCTCAAGCTGGGAGAGGGTAGGGGGTCAGCCCCAGCATTTT

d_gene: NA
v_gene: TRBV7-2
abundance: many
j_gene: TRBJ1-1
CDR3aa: CASSTGRATEAFF
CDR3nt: TGTGCCAGCAGCACGGGCCGAGCCACTGAAGCTTTCTTT

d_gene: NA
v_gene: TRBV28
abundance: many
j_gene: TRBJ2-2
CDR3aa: CASSKSGTTGELFF
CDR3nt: TGTGCCAGCAGCAAATCCGGGACCACCGGGGAGCTGTTTTTT

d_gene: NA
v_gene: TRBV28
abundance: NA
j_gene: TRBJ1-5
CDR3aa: CASRPNRRGAGQPQHF
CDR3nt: TGTGCCAGCAGGCCCAATCGGAGGGGGGCCGGTCAGCCCCAGCATTTT

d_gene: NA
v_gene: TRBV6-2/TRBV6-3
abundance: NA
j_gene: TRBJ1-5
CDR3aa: CATSYRDQQPQHF
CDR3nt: TGTGCCACCTCGTACAGGGATCAACAGCCCCAGCATTTT